This T cell receptor beta chain was obtained from a study of blood T cell repertoires in COVID-19 (dated by TCRdb to the early 2020s). Context from the whole study: Samples covering the acute and convalescent phases of COVID-19 were provided by collaborators in the United States, Italy and Spain. Where HLA class I and class II types were available, the types were taken from metadata supplied by the sample provider, not from assay-based typing. A freely available public database, intended as a resource for researchers studying the immune response to SARS-CoV-2, is where the repertoires were released. Deeply sampled blood TCRbeta repertoires from subjects exposed to, actively infected with, or recovered from COVID-19 were included in the dataset. The prospective study material was composed of cDNA or gDNA derived from T cells, B-cell-depleted T cells, or PBMCs. Sample metadata almost always included a de-identified subject ID, COVID-19 status, age in years and sex. Samples were obtained from the ongoing ImmuneRACE study (first 160 participants) and from 1,254 subjects provided by 6 global collaborators. Beyond this particular receptor, the publication reports: The quantity of clinical and demographic metadata differed by source and by participant and was supplied without curation.

Collaborating institutions collected whole blood in K2EDTA tubes following their own protocols. For TCRbeta analysis, collaborators shipped samples in one of three forms: frozen whole blood, isolated PBMCs, or DNA extracted from either of those sample types. TCRbeta CDR3 regions were amplified from genomic DNA using the immunoSEQ Assay, a bias-controlled multiplex PCR. As for the original processing: The number of nucleated cells in each sample was estimated by amplification of reference gene primers within the assay. To quantify the absolute abundance of each unique TCRbeta CDR3 rearrangement, sequence reads were collapsed and filtered. For each sample, productive Simpson clonality was calculated as the square root of Simpson's diversity index over productive rearrangements. The source is immuneACCESS, and TCRdb retained only in-frame sequences with V and J called. Part of the clones is not carried over; for the studies checked, unresolved V genes explain less than half of this, and the remainder is unexplained. D and trimming were read from the DNA, whereas the V and J calls and clone size are those reported in that table. This sample lists about 240,000 clones; more than 70% were detected once. In total, the top ten clones hold 12% of the sample.

The CDR3 spans 15 residues, from the cysteine through the phenylalanine. Only CDR3 DNA is held: 45 bases, read in frame from base 1. The germline V gene sets CDR1 to MNHEY and CDR2 to SVGAGI. V loses 6 bases at its end and J loses 4 bases; junction bases beyond the gene matches: 9. This clone was observed a handful of times. What antigen it recognizes has not been identified. Base-call qualities are not available, and no considerably larger clone is one nucleotide away. The sequenced sample consisted of peripheral blood. The clonotype comes from a man older than 75 with acute or convalescent COVID-19. The chain was built from TRBV6-5 and TRBJ1-5; 7 central bases correspond to TRBD1. The CDR3 protein is CASRGRRDRNQPQHF. The sequence in DNA is TGTGCCAGCAGGGGCCGCCGGGACAGAAATCAGCCCCAGCATTTT.